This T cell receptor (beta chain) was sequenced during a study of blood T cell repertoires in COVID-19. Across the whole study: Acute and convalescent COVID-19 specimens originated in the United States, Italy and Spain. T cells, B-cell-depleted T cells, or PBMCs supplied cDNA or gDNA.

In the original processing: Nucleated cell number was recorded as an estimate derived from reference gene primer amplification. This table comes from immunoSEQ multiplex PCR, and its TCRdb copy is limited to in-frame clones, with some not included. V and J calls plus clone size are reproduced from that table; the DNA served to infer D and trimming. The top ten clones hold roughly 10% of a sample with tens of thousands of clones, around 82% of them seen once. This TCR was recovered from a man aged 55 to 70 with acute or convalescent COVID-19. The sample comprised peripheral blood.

This CDR3 reads CASTRLAGEAGELFF. The DNA for the CDR3 is TGTGCCAGCACTAGGCTAGCGGGAGAGGCCGGGGAGCTGTTTTTT. This sequence joins TRBV9 and TRBJ2-2, with TRBD2 matching 10 bases. Losses at the gene ends were 6 bases for V and 6 bases for J; bases not matched to a gene: 8. The CDR3 totals 15 residues. Germline V gives CDR1 SGDLS, CDR2 YYNGEE.